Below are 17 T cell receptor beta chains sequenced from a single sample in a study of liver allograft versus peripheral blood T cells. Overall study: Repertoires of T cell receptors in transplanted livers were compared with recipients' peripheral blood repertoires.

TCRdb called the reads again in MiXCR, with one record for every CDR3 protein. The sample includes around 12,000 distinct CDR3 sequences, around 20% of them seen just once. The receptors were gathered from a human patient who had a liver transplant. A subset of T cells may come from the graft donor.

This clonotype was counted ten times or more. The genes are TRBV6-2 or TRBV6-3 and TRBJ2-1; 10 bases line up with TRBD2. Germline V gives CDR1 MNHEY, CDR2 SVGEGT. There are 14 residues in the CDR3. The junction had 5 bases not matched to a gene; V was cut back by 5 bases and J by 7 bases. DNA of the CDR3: TGTGCCAGCAGTCCTAGCGGGAGTCTGAATGAGCAGTTCTTC. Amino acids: CASSPSGSLNEQFF.

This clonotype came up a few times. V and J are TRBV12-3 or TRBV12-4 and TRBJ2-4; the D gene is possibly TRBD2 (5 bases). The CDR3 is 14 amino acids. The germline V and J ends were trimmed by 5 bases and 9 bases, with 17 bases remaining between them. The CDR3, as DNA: TGTGCCAGCAGTCCCCTTCCGGGTCGGGGCATTCAGTACTTC. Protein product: CASSPLPGRGIQYF.

CDR3 loop: CSAKLAGGAFEQYF. The CDR3 nucleotides read TGCAGTGCAAAACTAGCGGGGGGCGCTTTCGAGCAGTACTTC. The chain joins TRBV20-1 to TRBJ2-7, with 12 bases lining up with TRBD2. Germline assignment: CDR1 DFQATT and CDR2 SNEGSKA (reference sequence). The CDR3 has 14 residues. Trimming took 6 bases from V and 6 from J; bases not matched to a gene: 9.

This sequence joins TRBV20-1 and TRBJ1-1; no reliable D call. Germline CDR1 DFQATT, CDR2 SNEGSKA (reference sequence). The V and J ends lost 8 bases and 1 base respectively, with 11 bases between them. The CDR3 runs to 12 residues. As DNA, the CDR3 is TGCAGTCCAATTAGCGGGAACACTGAAGCTTTCTTT. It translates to CSPISGNTEAFF.

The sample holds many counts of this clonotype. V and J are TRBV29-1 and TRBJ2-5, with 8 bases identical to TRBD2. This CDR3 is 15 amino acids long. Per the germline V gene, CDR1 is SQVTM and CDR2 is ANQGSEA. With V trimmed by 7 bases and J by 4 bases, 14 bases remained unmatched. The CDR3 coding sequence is TGCAGCGCAAAAGCGGGGGCAGGGATACTAGAGACCCAGTACTTC. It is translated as CSAKAGAGILETQYF.

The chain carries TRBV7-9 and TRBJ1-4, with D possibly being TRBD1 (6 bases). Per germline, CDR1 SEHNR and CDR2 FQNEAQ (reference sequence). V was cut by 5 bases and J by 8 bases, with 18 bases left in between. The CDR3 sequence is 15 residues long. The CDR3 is CASSQIGGLGEKLFF. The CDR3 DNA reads TGTGCCAGCAGCCAAATAGGGGGGTTAGGAGAAAAACTGTTTTTT.

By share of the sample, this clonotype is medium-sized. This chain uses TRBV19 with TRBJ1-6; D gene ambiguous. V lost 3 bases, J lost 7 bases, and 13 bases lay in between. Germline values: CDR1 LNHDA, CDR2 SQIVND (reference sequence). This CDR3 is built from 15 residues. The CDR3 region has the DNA TGTGCCAGTAGTATTGAGAGGGAAAGGAATTCACCCCTCCACTTT. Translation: CASSIERERNSPLHF.

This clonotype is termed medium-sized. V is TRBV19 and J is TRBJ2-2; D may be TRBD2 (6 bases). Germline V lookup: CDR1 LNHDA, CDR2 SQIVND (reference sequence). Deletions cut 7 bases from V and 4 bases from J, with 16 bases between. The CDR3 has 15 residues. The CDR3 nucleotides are TGTGCCAGTACTCTCTTCGGGGGTACCACCGGGGAGCTGTTTTTT. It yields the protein CASTLFGGTTGELFF.

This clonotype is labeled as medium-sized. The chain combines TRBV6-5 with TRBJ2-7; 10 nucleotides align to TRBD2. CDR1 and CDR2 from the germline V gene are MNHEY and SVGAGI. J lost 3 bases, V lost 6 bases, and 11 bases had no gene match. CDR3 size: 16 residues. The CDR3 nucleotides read TGTGCCAGCAGCCCCTCTTTAGCGGGAGGCTTCTACGAGCAGTACTTC. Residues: CASSPSLAGGFYEQYF.

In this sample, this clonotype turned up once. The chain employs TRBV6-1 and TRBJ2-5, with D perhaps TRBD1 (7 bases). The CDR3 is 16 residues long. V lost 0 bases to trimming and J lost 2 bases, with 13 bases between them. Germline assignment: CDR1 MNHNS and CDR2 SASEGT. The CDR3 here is CASSEATGTYQETQYF. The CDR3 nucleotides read TGTGCCAGCAGTGAAGCGACAGGGACTTATCAAGAGACCCAGTACTTC.

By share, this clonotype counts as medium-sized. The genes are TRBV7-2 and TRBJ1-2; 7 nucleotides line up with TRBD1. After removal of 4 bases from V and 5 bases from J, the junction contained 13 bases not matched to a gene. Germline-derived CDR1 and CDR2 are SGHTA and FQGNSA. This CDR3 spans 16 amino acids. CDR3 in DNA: TGTGCCAGCAGCTCCAGGGGCGGCAGGGGGGAATATGGCTACACCTTC. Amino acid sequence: CASSSRGGRGEYGYTF.

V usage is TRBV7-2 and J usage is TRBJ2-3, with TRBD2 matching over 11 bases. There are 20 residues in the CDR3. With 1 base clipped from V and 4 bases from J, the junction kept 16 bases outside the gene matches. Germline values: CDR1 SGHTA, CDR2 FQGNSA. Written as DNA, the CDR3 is TGTGCCAGCAGCTTAGTAGGGGGGGTGGCTAGCGGGAGGAGGGCAGATACGCAGTATTTT. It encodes CASSLVGGVASGRRADTQYF.

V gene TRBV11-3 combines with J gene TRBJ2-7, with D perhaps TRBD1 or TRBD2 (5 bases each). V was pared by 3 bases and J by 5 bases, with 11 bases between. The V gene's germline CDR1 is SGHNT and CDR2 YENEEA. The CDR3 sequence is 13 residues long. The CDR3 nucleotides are TGTGCCAGCAGCTTGGGGGTTTTGGACGAGCAGTACTTC. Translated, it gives CASSLGVLDEQYF. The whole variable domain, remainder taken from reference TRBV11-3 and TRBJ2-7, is EAGVVQSPRYKIIEKKQPVAFWCNPISGHNTLYWYLQNLGQGPELLIRYENEEAVDDSQLPKDRFSAERLKGVDSTLKIQPAELGDSAVYLCASSLGVLDEQYFGPGTRLTVT.

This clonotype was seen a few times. The CDR3 nucleotides read TGTGCCAGCACCTATCATCAGACAGGCTCTGGAAACACCATATATTTT. Translation: CASTYHQTGSGNTIYF. This chain joins TRBV12-3 or TRBV12-4 and TRBJ1-3; TRBD1 might be the D (6 bases). This CDR3 comprises 16 residues. V was clipped by 7 bases and J by 0 bases, with 16 bases between them.

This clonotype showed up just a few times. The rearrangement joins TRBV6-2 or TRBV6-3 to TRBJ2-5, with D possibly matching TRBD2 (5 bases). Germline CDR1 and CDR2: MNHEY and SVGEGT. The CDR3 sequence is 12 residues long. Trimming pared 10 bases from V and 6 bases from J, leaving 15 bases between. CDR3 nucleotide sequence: TGTGCCAACGGGGAAGGCGGGCAGACCCAGTACTTC. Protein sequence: CANGEGGQTQYF.

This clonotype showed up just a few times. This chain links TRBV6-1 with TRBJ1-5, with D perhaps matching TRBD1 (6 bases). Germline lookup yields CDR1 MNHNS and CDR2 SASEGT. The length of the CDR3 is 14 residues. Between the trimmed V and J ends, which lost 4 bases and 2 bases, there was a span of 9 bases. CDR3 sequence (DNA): TGTGCCAGCAGTGCAGGGGCCGGCAATCAGCCCCAGCATTTT. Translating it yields CASSAGAGNQPQHF.

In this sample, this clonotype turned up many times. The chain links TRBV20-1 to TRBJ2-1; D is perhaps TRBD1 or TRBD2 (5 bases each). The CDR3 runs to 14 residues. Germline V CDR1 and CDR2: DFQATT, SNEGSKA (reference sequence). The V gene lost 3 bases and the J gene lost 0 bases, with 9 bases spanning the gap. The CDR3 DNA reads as TGCAGTGCTAGCCCAGGGAGCTCCTACAATGAGCAGTTCTTC. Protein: CSASPGSSYNEQFF.